Listed here are 25 T cell receptor beta chains from one sample, sequenced in a study of low-dose radiotherapy and immunotherapy resistance in tumors. Covering alpha and beta chains, TRAV- and TRBV-specific primers were used for the first-strand cDNA. TCRs were amplified for approximately 21 PCR cycles with a constant-region primer and V-primer adapter. TCRdb independently ran MiXCR on the reads; one entry per CDR3 protein. The sample consists of roughly 11,000 distinct CDR3 sequences, approximately 65% of them appearing once. These receptors came from a human donor with advanced metastatic prostate, ovarian, gallbladder or colorectal cancer (not recorded which). This table probably holds off-target reads from a library built for another chain.

This chain connects TRBV9 to TRBJ1-5; D gene uncertain. This CDR3 spans 13 amino acids. Trimming removed 0 bases from V and 7 bases from J, with 8 bases in between. Germline assignment: CDR1 SGDLS and CDR2 YYNGEE. As DNA, the CDR3 is TGTGCCAGCAGCGTAGAAGGTAAACAGCCCCAGCATTTT. This gives the protein CASSVEGKQPQHF.

The V call is TRBV2, the J call TRBJ2-1; 12 nucleotides align to TRBD1. Trimming cost V 2 bases and J 8 bases; bases outside gene matches: 10. Germline values: CDR1 SNHLY, CDR2 FYNNEI. The CDR3 consists of 17 residues. As DNA, the CDR3 is TGTGCCAGCAGTGAAACTCTCCCGGGACAGGGGGCCCATGAGCAGTTCTTC. It translates to CASSETLPGQGAHEQFF.

This clonotype has only one observation. The genes are TRBV7-2 and TRBJ2-7, with D unresolved. The germline CDR1 and CDR2 sequences are SGHTA and FQGNSA. The V end was cut by 5 bases, the J end by 2 bases, with 16 bases between. This CDR3 region has 15 residues. CDR3 residues: CASSQTPVLTYEQYF. In nucleotides, the CDR3 is TGTGCCAGCAGCCAAACTCCAGTTCTCACCTACGAGCAGTACTTC.

The J gene is TRBJ1-1, the V gene TRBV6-2 or TRBV6-3; unclear D gene. Germline V gene lookup returns CDR1 MNHEY and CDR2 SVGEGT. V dropped 8 bases and J dropped 7 bases, with 20 bases sitting between them. This CDR3 comprises 14 residues. CDR3 sequence (DNA): TGTGCCAGCGCCAAACCCCCTTTGGGCAGTGAAGCTTTCTTT. This gives the protein CASAKPPLGSEAFF.

The chain carries TRBV6-1 and TRBJ2-3; no definite D call. With 5 bases removed from V and 6 bases from J, the gap between germline ends came to 9 bases. Germline loops: CDR1 MNHNS, CDR2 SASEGT. CDR3 length: 12 residues. CDR3 amino acids: CASSSRLDTQYF. The CDR3 DNA follows: TGTGCCAGCAGTTCGCGGCTGGATACGCAGTATTTT.

The chain carries TRBV28 and TRBJ1-2, with 8 bases matching TRBD1. The germline V gene encodes CDR1 MDHEN and CDR2 SYDVKM. Trimming removed 8 bases from V and 8 bases from J; junction bases left unmatched: 7. The CDR3 spans 12 residues. The CDR3 loop is CASRLQGGGYTF. The CDR3 DNA reads as TGTGCCAGCCGATTACAGGGGGGCGGCTACACCTTC.

V usage is TRBV20-1 and J usage is TRBJ2-5, with TRBD2 identical over 9 bases. With V trimmed by 6 bases and J by 5 bases, 10 bases remained unmatched. The CDR3 has 14 residues. Germline lookup yields CDR1 DFQATT and CDR2 SNEGSKA (reference sequence). The CDR3 coding sequence is TGCAGTGCCACTAGGCGGGAGGGCCGTGAGACCCAGTACTTC. This encodes CSATRREGRETQYF.

There are a few counts of this clonotype. The chain recombines TRBV6-1 with TRBJ1-3; TRBD1 aligns across 9 bases. Losses at the gene ends were 4 bases for V and 8 bases for J; bases not matched to a gene: 12. The CDR3 length is 16 residues. CDR1 is MNHNS and CDR2 is SASEGT in the germline V gene. This CDR3 is CASSVAGTGSRHTIYF. The CDR3 DNA is TGTGCCAGCAGTGTAGCGGGGACAGGGAGTCGGCACACCATATATTTT.

This clonotype was recorded a few times. The chain joins TRBV11-2 to TRBJ2-7; TRBD1 matches 7 bases. The J segment lost 4 bases and the V segment lost 0 bases, leaving 6 bases of the junction unmatched. The CDR3 is 15 amino acids. CDR1 is SGHAT, CDR2 FQNNGV, per germline. DNA for the CDR3: TGTGCCAGCAGCTTAGATGGAGAGGGGGCGTACGAGCAGTACTTC. This gives the protein CASSLDGEGAYEQYF.

The chain couples TRBV7-6 to TRBJ1-5; 11 nucleotides line up with TRBD1. The V gene's germline CDR1 is SGHVS and CDR2 FNYEAQ. V gave up 4 bases and J gave up 11 bases; unmatched junction bases: 13. The CDR3 contains 16 residues. CDR3 protein: CASSSSGQGARLAQHF. The DNA of the CDR3 is TGTGCCAGCAGCTCCTCTGGACAGGGGGCTCGGTTAGCCCAGCATTTT.

The chain has TRBV29-1 and TRBJ2-1; 9 nucleotides align to TRBD2. CDR3 length equals 14 residues. Germline CDR1 reads SQVTM; CDR2 reads ANQGSEA. J was trimmed by 3 bases and V by 6 bases; bases with no gene match: 6. CDR3 DNA: TGCAGCGTCGCAGGGACTAGCAACTACAATGAGCAGTTCTTC. The encoded protein is CSVAGTSNYNEQFF.

This chain links TRBV5-1 with TRBJ2-5; D ambiguous. Trimming left V 0 bases short and J 3 bases short, with 6 bases between. CDR1 is SGHRS and CDR2 is YFSETQ in the germline V gene. This CDR3 region has 13 residues. This CDR3 is CASSLVAEETQYF. CDR3 nucleotides: TGCGCCAGCAGCTTGGTGGCAGAAGAGACCCAGTACTTC.

The chain joins TRBV2 to TRBJ2-6, with 7 bases matching TRBD1. This CDR3 spans 15 amino acids. V trimming: 4 bases; J trimming: 2 bases; junction bases outside the gene matches: 2. Per germline, CDR1 SNHLY and CDR2 FYNNEI. Here the CDR3 reads CASSVDRAGANVLTF. CDR3 bases: TGTGCCAGCAGTGTAGACAGGGCTGGGGCCAACGTCCTGACTTTC.

The chain is built from TRBV3-1 and TRBJ2-5; 12 positions match TRBD2. Germline CDR1 is LGHDT and CDR2 is YNNKEL (reference sequence). The CDR3 sequence is 16 residues long. V dropped 0 bases and J dropped 7; count of bases not matched to a gene: 6. The CDR3 here is CASSQDLLAGGVTQYF. The CDR3 coding sequence is TGTGCCAGCAGCCAAGATTTGCTAGCGGGGGGGGTGACCCAGTACTTC.

The rearrangement links TRBV29-1 to TRBJ1-2, with a weak D call TRBD1 (5 bases). The V end was cut by 8 bases, the J end by 3 bases, with 19 bases between. CDR1 is SQVTM, CDR2 ANQGSEA, per germline. This CDR3 comprises 14 residues. This CDR3 is CSSTQGSVDYGYTF. CDR3 nucleotides: TGCAGCTCTACCCAGGGAAGTGTCGACTATGGCTACACCTTC.

The chain links TRBV6-2 or TRBV6-3 to TRBJ2-7; 10 bases map to TRBD1. Losses at the gene ends were 2 bases for V and 4 bases for J; bases not matched to a gene: 5. Germline assignment: CDR1 MNHEY and CDR2 SVGEGT. The length of the CDR3 is 15 residues. In nucleotides, the CDR3 is TGTGCCAGCAGTTACCTCGACAGGGGGCCGTACGAGCAGTACTTC. Protein product: CASSYLDRGPYEQYF.

CDR3 in amino acids: CASRAGTSGGAIAKNIQYF. For the CDR3, the DNA is TGTGCCAGCAGGGCCGGGACTAGCGGGGGGGCCATCGCCAAAAACATTCAGTACTTC. The chain is built from TRBV2 and TRBJ2-4; 16 bases line up with TRBD2. CDR3 length: 19 amino acids. Germline values: CDR1 SNHLY, CDR2 FYNNEI. V lost 6 bases, J lost 1 base, and 9 bases stayed unmatched.

A single count supports this clonotype. The genes are TRBV6-2 or TRBV6-3 and TRBJ2-1; TRBD2 might be the D (5 bases). Trimming pared 8 bases from V and 7 bases from J, leaving 12 bases between. Germline V lookup: CDR1 MNHEY, CDR2 SVGEGT. The CDR3 extends over 12 amino acids. The CDR3, as DNA: TGTGCCAGCTCCGGGATATCGAATGAGCAGTTCTTC. It is translated as CASSGISNEQFF.

The chain carries TRBV19 and TRBJ1-1; D is unresolved. Germline V gene data show CDR1 as LNHDA and CDR2 as SQIVND (reference sequence). The CDR3 consists of 13 residues. Deletions cut 4 bases from V and 1 base from J, with 7 bases between. Here the CDR3 DNA reads TGTGCCAGTAGTAGATCTGGGAACACTGAAGCTTTCTTT. Translated: CASSRSGNTEAFF.

This chain connects TRBV12-3 or TRBV12-4 to TRBJ2-7, with unresolved D. This CDR3 is 12 amino acids long. V lost 6 bases, J lost 3 bases, and 9 bases lay in between. DNA for the CDR3: TGTGCCAGCAGCCGTCAAGACTACGAGCAGTACTTC. Translation: CASSRQDYEQYF.

The chain carries TRBV19 and TRBJ2-2; TRBD2 aligns across 9 bases. V shed 6 bases, J shed 2 bases, and the junction held 7 bases outside the gene matches. CDR1 is LNHDA and CDR2 is SQIVND in the germline V gene (reference sequence). The CDR3 consists of 16 residues. In DNA form, the CDR3 reads TGTGCCAGTAGGGTTAGCGGGAGAGCCAACACCGGGGAGCTGTTTTTT. It encodes CASRVSGRANTGELFF.

This chain connects TRBV6-5 to TRBJ1-5; weak D call: TRBD1 (5 bases). The CDR3 covers 13 residues. Trimming shortened V by 2 bases and J by 7 bases, and 9 bases separated the two germline ends. CDR1 and CDR2 from the germline V gene are MNHEY and SVGAGI. CDR3 sequence reads: CASSYVWGQPQHF. DNA for the CDR3: TGTGCCAGCAGTTACGTCTGGGGGCAGCCCCAGCATTTT.

The rearrangement uses TRBV19 and TRBJ1-5; 7 bases fit TRBD1. There are 15 residues in the CDR3. Trimming took 5 bases from V and 3 from J; bases not matched to a gene: 7. The germline V gene encodes CDR1 LNHDA and CDR2 SQIVND (reference sequence). CDR3 sequence (DNA): TGTGCCAGTAGTTCCGGGACAGAGTACAATCAGCCCCAGCATTTT. Translation gives CASSSGTEYNQPQHF.

The chain uses TRBV5-4 and TRBJ2-1; 10 bases align to TRBD1. Germline CDR1 reads SGHNT; CDR2 reads YYREEE (reference sequence). CDR3 length equals 15 residues. After removal of 4 bases from V and 6 bases from J, the junction contained 7 bases not matched to a gene. The CDR3: CASSRGTGDGNEQFF. As DNA, the CDR3 is TGTGCCAGCAGCAGAGGGACAGGGGACGGCAATGAGCAGTTCTTC. The whole variable domain, remainder taken from reference TRBV5-4 and TRBJ2-1, is ETGVTQSPTHLIKTRGQQVTLRCSSQSGHNTVSWYQQALGQGPQFIFQYYREEENGRGNFPPRFSGLQFPNYSSELNVNALELDDSALYLCASSRGTGDGNEQFFGPGTRLTVL.

The V call is TRBV11-2, the J call TRBJ2-3; no definite D call. V lost 4 bases to trimming and J lost 5 bases, with 10 bases between them. The CDR3 sequence is 13 residues long. In germline, CDR1 is SGHAT, CDR2 FQNNGV. The CDR3 coding sequence is TGTGCCAGCAGCTGGGCAGTCATAGATACGCAGTATTTT. As protein: CASSWAVIDTQYF. The full variable domain, completed using reference TRBV11-2 and TRBJ2-3, is EAGVAQSPRYKIIEKRQSVAFWCNPISGHATLYWYQQILGQGPKLLIQFQNNGVVDDSQLPKDRFSAERLKGVDSTLKIQPAKLEDSAVYLCASSWAVIDTQYFGPGTRLTVL.